Listed here are 21 T cell receptor beta chains from one sample, sequenced in a study of T-cell memory formation after mild COVID-19. TCRdb re-derived calls from the 5' RACE reads in MiXCR, one entry per CDR3 protein. The sample consists of fewer than 200,000 distinct CDR3 sequences, about a fifth of them appearing once. Sequenced input: PBMCs or a T cell subset sorted from them (not recorded which). All receptors derive from a man between 18 and 35 years old who had mild COVID-19 (a few samples of this study predate the infection). Cell type and time point are not known.

This rearrangement joins TRBV3-1 to TRBJ1-2; a weak D match, TRBD1 (6 bases). Between the trimmed V and J ends, which lost 2 bases and 4 bases, there was a span of 14 bases. This CDR3 spans 15 amino acids. Germline CDR1 and CDR2: LGHDT and YNNKEL (reference sequence). The CDR3 reads CASSQSQGRGYGYTF. CDR3 nucleotides: TGTGCCAGCAGCCAATCACAGGGAAGAGGCTATGGCTACACCTTC. The full variable domain, in which reference TRBV3-1 and TRBJ1-2 provide the parts outside the CDR3, is DTAVSQTPKYLVTQMGNDKSIKCEQNLGHDTMYWYKQDSKKFLKIMFSYNNKELIINETVPNRFSPKSPDKAHLNLHINSLELGDSAVYFCASSQSQGRGYGYTFGSGTRLTVV.

In this sample, this clonotype turned up a few times. The chain uses TRBV29-1 and TRBJ2-2; D is unresolved. Trimming took 3 bases from V and 4 from J, leaving 15 bases between them. The CDR3 is made up of 15 amino acids. Looked up from germline, CDR1 is SQVTM and CDR2 is ANQGSEA. The CDR3, as DNA: TGCAGCGTTGAGTTCGCCCTAGTCGGCACCGGGGAGCTGTTTTTT. Translation gives CSVEFALVGTGELFF.

In its sample, this clonotype was seen many times. The chain joins TRBV2 to TRBJ2-5; D might be TRBD1 or TRBD2, each matching 5 bases. The V gene lost 5 bases and the J gene lost 0 bases, with 10 bases spanning the gap. Germline V gives CDR1 SNHLY, CDR2 FYNNEI. The CDR3 has 14 amino acids. As DNA, the CDR3 is TGTGCCAGCAGTCCCGGGACGTACCAAGAGACCCAGTACTTC. Residues: CASSPGTYQETQYF.

The chain combines TRBV5-1 with TRBJ1-4, with no clear D. CDR1 and CDR2 from the germline V gene are SGHRS and YFSETQ. The CDR3 has 15 amino acids. Trimming removed 2 bases at V and 3 bases at J, with 11 bases between. The CDR3 loop reads CASSFLGSSNEKLFF. Here the CDR3 DNA reads TGCGCCAGCAGCTTTTTGGGGTCATCTAATGAAAAACTGTTTTTT.

This clonotype occurred a few times. The chain links TRBV7-9 to TRBJ2-5; 10 bases match TRBD2. The CDR3 is made up of 14 amino acids. Looked up from germline, CDR1 is SEHNR and CDR2 is FQNEAQ (reference sequence). V lost 5 bases and J lost 1; bases outside the gene matches: 1. CDR3 amino acids: CASSRTSGQETQYF. For the CDR3, the DNA is TGTGCCAGCAGCCGGACTAGCGGCCAAGAGACCCAGTACTTC.

This clonotype was found a few times. The chain joins TRBV12-3 or TRBV12-4 to TRBJ1-2, with a possible D match to TRBD1 (6 bases). V dropped 1 base and J dropped 5 bases, with 17 bases sitting between them. The CDR3 loop spans 16 amino acids. CDR3 sequence (DNA): TGTGCCAGCAGTTTAGGACCGGGGGCTACACTTTATGGCTACACCTTC. This gives the protein CASSLGPGATLYGYTF.

This clonotype has only a few counts. V is TRBV4-3 and J is TRBJ2-3; D uncertain. This CDR3 has 15 amino acids. V was cut by 0 bases and J by 6 bases, with 13 bases left in between. Germline CDR1 LGHNA, CDR2 YSLEER. The CDR3 DNA reads as TGCGCCAGCAGCCAAGATCCTACTTCTGGGGATACGCAGTATTTT. As protein: CASSQDPTSGDTQYF.

V gene TRBV6-5 combines with J gene TRBJ1-2, with a possible D match to TRBD1 (5 bases). V lost 7 bases and J 6 bases, leaving 21 bases between the germline ends. The CDR3 is made up of 15 amino acids. CDR1 is MNHEY and CDR2 is SVGAGI in the germline V gene. The CDR3 nucleotides are TGTGCCAGCAAATTCGAGGGGATCTTAGGAGATGGCTACACCTTC. It translates to CASKFEGILGDGYTF.

The V and J genes are TRBV7-2 and TRBJ1-1; D is undetermined. The CDR3 contains 15 residues. V lost 5 bases and J 4 bases, leaving 17 bases between the germline ends. CDR1 and CDR2 (germline): SGHTA, FQGNSA. In DNA, the CDR3 is TGTGCCAGCAGCCCACCATGGGCCGCTTCCACTGAAGCTTTCTTT. It translates to CASSPPWAASTEAFF.

The gene calls are TRBV6-1 and TRBJ2-6; D is undetermined. The germline gives CDR1 MNHNS, CDR2 SASEGT. Trimming removed 2 bases from V and 1 base from J, with 9 bases in between. The CDR3 has 16 residues. CDR3 DNA: TGTGCCAGCAGTGAAAGGCTAGGTTCTGGGGCCAACGTCCTGACTTTC. This codes for CASSERLGSGANVLTF.

At least ten counts were recorded for this clonotype. This chain connects TRBV5-1 to TRBJ1-1, with D possibly being TRBD1 (5 bases). The CDR3 length is 13 residues. Germline lookup yields CDR1 SGHRS and CDR2 YFSETQ. V gave up 6 bases and J gave up 1 base, with 10 bases separating them. CDR3 residues: CASNNGGNTEAFF. CDR3 coding DNA: TGCGCCAGCAACAACGGGGGGAACACTGAAGCTTTCTTT.

The chain uses TRBV4-3 and TRBJ1-1; TRBD1 matches 7 bases. The CDR3 is 17 residues long. Germline V gene data show CDR1 as LGHNA and CDR2 as YSLEER. Unmatched junction bases numbered 12, after V lost 0 bases and J lost 5 bases. The CDR3 here is CASSQEIGQTGSTEAFF. As DNA, the CDR3 is TGCGCCAGCAGCCAAGAGATAGGCCAGACAGGGAGTACTGAAGCTTTCTTT.

The sample holds a few counts of this clonotype. V gene TRBV5-1 combines with J gene TRBJ2-3; 12 bases align to TRBD2. CDR1 and CDR2 from the germline V gene are SGHRS and YFSETQ. CDR3 length: 15 amino acids. The trim removed 4 bases at V and 4 bases at J, leaving 4 bases unmatched. CDR3 amino acids: CASSRTSGVSDTQYF. The DNA of the CDR3 is TGCGCCAGCAGCAGGACTAGCGGGGTATCAGATACGCAGTATTTT.

J is TRBJ1-2 and V is TRBV5-1, with a weak D call TRBD1 (6 bases). V was shortened by 5 bases and J by 8 bases, with 16 bases between the two germline ends. The CDR3 runs 13 residues. Germline assignment: CDR1 SGHRS and CDR2 YFSETQ. CDR3 nucleotide sequence: TGCGCCAGCAGTGGGGCACAGGGTGAAGGCTACACCTTC. Its translation: CASSGAQGEGYTF.

There are a few counts of this clonotype. The chain recombines TRBV6-2 or TRBV6-3 with TRBJ2-3; D not resolved. CDR1 MNHEY and CDR2 SVGEGT come from the germline V gene. V was cut by 2 bases and J by 1 base, with 7 bases left in between. The CDR3 has 14 residues. The CDR3 nucleotides read TGTGCCAGCAGTTACAGCTGGGGCACAGATACGCAGTATTTT. Protein product: CASSYSWGTDTQYF.

V and J are TRBV11-2 and TRBJ1-6; D is uncertain. This CDR3 spans 15 amino acids. From germline, CDR1 is SGHAT and CDR2 FQNNGV. V was pared by 3 bases and J by 9 bases, with 15 bases between. CDR3: CASSLTLGRVSPLHF. The DNA of the CDR3 is TGTGCCAGCAGCTTGACACTCGGAAGGGTTTCACCCCTCCACTTT.

The chain carries TRBV4-3 and TRBJ1-1, with 7 bases lining up with TRBD1. The germline V gene has CDR1 LGHNA and CDR2 YSLEER. The CDR3 is made up of 14 amino acids. Trimming at V came to 1 base and at J to 11 bases, leaving 10 bases not matched to a gene. For the CDR3, the DNA is TGCGCCAGCAGCCAAGTAGGAGGGGGCAGGATGGCTTTCTTT. Translated: CASSQVGGGRMAFF.

This clonotype was picked up a small number of times. The chain combines TRBV7-2 with TRBJ1-3; 8 bases align to TRBD1. CDR1 SGHTA and CDR2 FQGNSA come from the germline V gene. The CDR3 extends over 16 amino acids. J was trimmed by 4 bases and V by 0 bases; bases with no gene match: 5. The DNA of the CDR3 is TGTGCCAGCAGCTTAGCCCAGGGGGCGCACGGAAACACCATATATTTT. This encodes CASSLAQGAHGNTIYF.

V is TRBV29-1 and J is TRBJ2-3, with D possibly being TRBD2 (5 bases). Germline V gene lookup returns CDR1 SQVTM and CDR2 ANQGSEA. The germline V and J ends were trimmed by 0 bases and 0 bases, with 10 bases remaining between them. CDR3 length: 15 amino acids. CDR3 DNA sequence: TGCAGCGTTGAAGAAGTAGCGAGTAGCACAGATACGCAGTATTTT. As protein: CSVEEVASSTDTQYF.

This chain joins TRBV7-2 and TRBJ1-2; D call uncertain. Germline V lookup: CDR1 SGHTA, CDR2 FQGNSA. The CDR3 spans 15 residues. Trimming removed 7 bases at V and 1 base at J, with 16 bases between. CDR3 sequence (DNA): TGTGCCAGCACCATTTTTGCGATTAATAACTATGGCTACACCTTC. Protein product: CASTIFAINNYGYTF.

The chain uses TRBV7-2 and TRBJ2-7; the D gene is possibly TRBD2 (6 bases). Trimming cost V 5 bases and J 5 bases, with 22 bases left between them. The CDR3 extends over 16 amino acids. In germline, CDR1 is SGHTA, CDR2 FQGNSA. CDR3 nucleotide sequence: TGTGCCAGCAGCGCTTCACCGGGACTGCCAATCCACGAGCAGTACGTC. Protein sequence: CASSASPGLPIHEQYV.